This T cell receptor beta chain was sequenced during a study of T cells after yellow fever vaccination. Looking at the study overall: Any fraction with a low cell number was prepared using SMART-Seq v4 Ultra Low Input. Points from the study as a whole: Few clonotypes appeared in both CD4 and CD8 compartments. Boosting was followed by the reappearance of most primary-vaccination clones (around 96% CD4, about 90% CD8).

TCRdb passed the 5' RACE reads through MiXCR, listing each CDR3 protein once. The sample holds about 350,000 distinct CDR3 sequences, approximately 4% seen once. Germline values: CDR1 SNHLY, CDR2 FYNNEI. Between the trimmed V and J ends, which lost 1 base and 5 bases, there was a span of 9 bases. This CDR3 has 14 amino acids. This clonotype was detected a few times. Its target is unknown. This receptor was taken from a young man who received the YFV17D yellow fever vaccine. Sequences were derived from PBMCs, sampled 5 days after the yellow fever booster vaccination. V usage is TRBV2 and J usage is TRBJ2-4, with D maybe TRBD1 (5 bases). The CDR3 loop is CASSEGRVENIQYF. The DNA of the CDR3 is TGTGCCAGCAGTGAAGGCAGGGTTGAAAACATTCAGTACTTC.